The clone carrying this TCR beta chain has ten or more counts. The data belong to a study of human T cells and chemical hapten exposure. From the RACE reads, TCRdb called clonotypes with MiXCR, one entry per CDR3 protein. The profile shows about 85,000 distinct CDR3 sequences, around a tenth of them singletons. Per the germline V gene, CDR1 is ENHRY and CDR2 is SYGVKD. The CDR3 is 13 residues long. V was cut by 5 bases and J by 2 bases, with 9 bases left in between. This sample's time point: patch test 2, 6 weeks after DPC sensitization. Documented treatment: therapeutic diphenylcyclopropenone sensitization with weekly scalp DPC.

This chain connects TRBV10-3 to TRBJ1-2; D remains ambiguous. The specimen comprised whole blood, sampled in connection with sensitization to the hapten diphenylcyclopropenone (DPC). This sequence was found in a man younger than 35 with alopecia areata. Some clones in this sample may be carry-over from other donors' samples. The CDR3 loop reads CAISLKPNYGYTF. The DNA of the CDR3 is TGTGCCATCAGTTTAAAACCAAACTATGGCTACACCTTC.